The next 32 T cell receptor beta chains were all read from a single sample in a study of T-cell memory formation after mild COVID-19. Each CDR3 protein is one row after TCRdb ran MiXCR on the 5' RACE reads. The sample includes about 180,000 distinct CDR3 sequences, 16% of them seen just once. Sequenced material: PBMCs or a T cell subset sorted from them (not recorded which). The receptors originated from an adult woman who had mild COVID-19 (a few samples of this study predate the infection). Cell type and time point are not known.

This rearrangement joins TRBV5-1 to TRBJ2-7, with 10 bases that match TRBD1. With 4 bases clipped from V and 3 bases from J, the junction kept 10 bases outside the gene matches. The CDR3 runs to 16 residues. CDR1 and CDR2 from the germline V gene are SGHRS and YFSETQ. DNA of the CDR3: TGCGCCAGCAGCGCAACTCCGGGACAGGGGATCTACGAGCAGTACTTC. Translation gives CASSATPGQGIYEQYF.

This clonotype was counted a few times. This sequence joins TRBV7-9 and TRBJ2-1; D might be TRBD1 (6 bases). The V end was cut by 4 bases, the J end by 7 bases, with 17 bases between. CDR1 and CDR2 from the germline V gene are SEHNR and FQNEAQ (reference sequence). The CDR3 loop spans 15 amino acids. The CDR3 is CASSSQGRAGNEQFF. CDR3 sequence (DNA): TGTGCCAGCAGCTCCCAGGGGCGGGCAGGGAATGAGCAGTTCTTC.

The chain couples TRBV4-3 to TRBJ1-3; D gene unclear. The CDR3 length is 16 residues. Germline CDR1 and CDR2: LGHNA and YSLEER. V lost 1 base and J 0 bases, leaving 10 bases between the germline ends. The DNA of the CDR3 is TGCGCCAGCAGCCAAGCTAAAGTCCTCTCTGGAAACACCATATATTTT. Its protein is CASSQAKVLSGNTIYF.

This clonotype qualifies as medium-sized. The gene calls are TRBV7-2 and TRBJ2-7; D might be TRBD1 (6 bases). The length of the CDR3 is 14 residues. Trimming took 1 base from V and 3 from J, leaving 10 bases between them. Germline assignment: CDR1 SGHTA and CDR2 FQGNSA. In DNA, the CDR3 is TGTGCCAGCAGCTTAGTTGGGGGCGTCTACGAGCAGTACTTC. This codes for CASSLVGGVYEQYF.

The genes are TRBV12-3 or TRBV12-4 and TRBJ2-2; D is unresolved. CDR3 length equals 12 residues. V was cut by 6 bases and J by 3 bases, with 5 bases left in between. This CDR3 is CASRPYTGELFF. The CDR3 DNA reads as TGTGCCAGCAGGCCGTACACCGGGGAGCTGTTTTTT.

This clonotype was seen a handful of times. The chain has TRBV7-9 and TRBJ2-1; unclear D gene. Germline lookup yields CDR1 SEHNR and CDR2 FQNEAQ (reference sequence). V lost 1 base, J lost 8 bases, and 6 bases lay in between. The CDR3 totals 12 residues. The CDR3 region has the DNA TGTGCCAGCAGCTTAGAGTCCCATGAGCAGTTCTTC. Translating it yields CASSLESHEQFF.

The sample holds a few counts of this clonotype. The J gene is TRBJ2-5, the V gene TRBV7-9; D remains ambiguous. The CDR3 spans 14 residues. V lost 5 bases and J 5 bases, leaving 15 bases between the germline ends. The V gene's germline CDR1 is SEHNR and CDR2 FQNEAQ (reference sequence). The CDR3 DNA follows: TGTGCCAGCAGCCCTCTAGTGGGGTCGGAGACCCAGTACTTC. Amino acids: CASSPLVGSETQYF.

This clonotype was seen repeatedly, ten times or more. The chain is built from TRBV10-3 and TRBJ2-1; TRBD1 matches 7 bases. This CDR3 has 15 amino acids. With V trimmed by 10 bases and J by 1 base, 10 bases remained unmatched. Germline values: CDR1 ENHRY, CDR2 SYGVKD. The CDR3 region has the DNA TGTGCCACGATAGACAGGGTAGGATCCTACAATGAGCAGTTCTTC. Protein: CATIDRVGSYNEQFF.

There are a few counts of this clonotype. The rearrangement links TRBV5-6 to TRBJ2-7, with TRBD1 identical over 7 bases. Germline assignment: CDR1 SGHDT and CDR2 YYEEEE. The CDR3 contains 13 residues. The trim removed 4 bases at V and 6 bases at J, leaving 7 bases unmatched. The DNA for the CDR3 is TGTGCCAGCAGCCGGGACAGCGGAGGCGAGCAGTACTTC. Translation gives CASSRDSGGEQYF.

This clonotype was picked up a small number of times. In nucleotides, the CDR3 is TGTGCCAGCAGTGAAGATGGCGGTCCAAACAATGAGCAGTTCTTC. Residues: CASSEDGGPNNEQFF. This sequence joins TRBV6-1 and TRBJ2-1, with unresolved D. Germline V gene data show CDR1 as MNHNS and CDR2 as SASEGT. Trimming shortened V by 1 base and J by 5 bases, and 12 bases separated the two germline ends. The CDR3 covers 15 residues.

This clonotype has more than one count but fewer than ten. The chain recombines TRBV9 with TRBJ1-1; the D gene is possibly TRBD1 (6 bases). This CDR3 contains 15 residues. CDR1 is SGDLS and CDR2 is YYNGEE in the germline V gene. Trimming stripped 3 bases from V and 4 bases from J, with 16 bases between. CDR3 sequence (DNA): TGTGCCAGCAGCGCCGCATTCGGGGGCCCCACTGAAGCTTTCTTT. This sequence encodes CASSAAFGGPTEAFF.

The chain carries TRBV7-9 and TRBJ2-5, with 8 bases matching TRBD1. V lost 5 bases, J lost 4 bases, and 9 bases stayed unmatched. The V gene's germline CDR1 is SEHNR and CDR2 FQNEAQ (reference sequence). The CDR3 is made up of 15 amino acids. This CDR3 reads CASSRQGNRGETQYF. In DNA form, the CDR3 reads TGTGCCAGCAGCCGACAGGGGAATCGGGGAGAGACCCAGTACTTC.

The chain carries TRBV5-6 and TRBJ2-5; D gene unclear. Germline-derived CDR1 and CDR2 are SGHDT and YYEEEE. V was trimmed by 6 bases and J by 0 bases, leaving 9 bases between them. The CDR3 runs to 13 residues. The CDR3 loop reads CASIKYYQETQYF. DNA for the CDR3: TGTGCCAGCATAAAGTACTACCAAGAGACCCAGTACTTC.

The chain carries TRBV7-9 and TRBJ2-7; 13 bases agree with TRBD2. CDR1 and CDR2 from the germline V gene are SEHNR and FQNEAQ (reference sequence). V gave up 4 bases and J gave up 3 bases; unmatched junction bases: 6. This CDR3 has 16 amino acids. CDR3: CASSSGLAGEFYEQYF. Here the CDR3 DNA reads TGTGCCAGCAGCTCCGGACTAGCGGGAGAATTCTACGAGCAGTACTTC.

This clonotype was recorded at least ten times. This rearrangement joins TRBV12-3 or TRBV12-4 to TRBJ2-7, with D unresolved. The CDR3 sequence is 12 residues long. V was trimmed by 6 bases and J by 3 bases, leaving 9 bases between them. In nucleotides, the CDR3 is TGTGCCAGCAGCACTTTCGGCTACGAGCAGTACTTC. Amino acid sequence: CASSTFGYEQYF.

This clonotype came up a few times. This chain uses TRBV5-1 with TRBJ2-2; no clear D. The CDR3 consists of 14 residues. Germline V gene sequence: CDR1 SGHRS, CDR2 YFSETQ. V lost 1 base and J lost 5, with 9 bases in between. Here the CDR3 reads CASSLRWDTGELFF. The CDR3 region has the DNA TGCGCCAGCAGCTTGAGGTGGGATACCGGGGAGCTGTTTTTT.

The chain employs TRBV7-9 and TRBJ1-5; 8 nucleotides line up with TRBD1. This CDR3 is 13 amino acids long. Per germline, CDR1 SEHNR and CDR2 FQNEAQ (reference sequence). V shed 5 bases, J shed 7 bases, and the junction held 4 bases outside the gene matches. The CDR3 region is CASSTTGVQPQHF. CDR3 DNA sequence: TGTGCCAGCAGCACGACAGGGGTCCAGCCCCAGCATTTT.

This clonotype showed up just a few times. The V call is TRBV27, the J call TRBJ2-1, with 10 bases lining up with TRBD2. The CDR3 loop spans 15 amino acids. Germline assignment: CDR1 MNHEY and CDR2 SMNVEV (reference sequence). After removal of 5 bases from V and 4 bases from J, the junction contained 5 bases not matched to a gene. The CDR3 region has the DNA TGTGCCAGCAGTCCAGCTAGCGGGGGATACAATGAGCAGTTCTTC. It codes for CASSPASGGYNEQFF.

V is TRBV20-1 and J is TRBJ2-1; 10 bases agree with TRBD2. The CDR3 is 19 residues long. Germline V gene sequence: CDR1 DFQATT, CDR2 SNEGSKA (reference sequence). V trimming: 3 bases; J trimming: 0 bases; junction bases outside the gene matches: 14. CDR3 loop: CSASPLFSSGGRSYNEQFF. The CDR3 region has the DNA TGCAGTGCTAGCCCACTCTTCTCTAGCGGGGGCCGCTCCTACAATGAGCAGTTCTTC.

The genes are TRBV2 and TRBJ2-2, with 7 bases fitting TRBD1. Trimming took 7 bases from V and 4 from J; bases not matched to a gene: 9. Germline CDR1 and CDR2: SNHLY and FYNNEI. The CDR3 consists of 15 residues. The CDR3 protein is CASTRDQGVTGELFF. As DNA, the CDR3 is TGTGCCAGCACCAGAGACCAGGGGGTCACCGGGGAGCTGTTTTTT.

This clonotype has a handful of counts. The CDR3 coding sequence is TGTGCCAGCAGTTTATCCATGGTTCGGGAGACCCAGTACTTC. Its translation: CASSLSMVRETQYF. The rearrangement uses TRBV27 and TRBJ2-5; D unclear. Germline V gene sequence: CDR1 MNHEY, CDR2 SMNVEV (reference sequence). This CDR3 has 14 amino acids. Deletions cut 0 bases from V and 5 bases from J, with 10 bases between.

Only a few counts were recorded for this clonotype. J is TRBJ1-6 and V is TRBV7-2, with TRBD1 matching over 7 bases. This CDR3 spans 14 amino acids. Losses at the gene ends were 2 bases for V and 9 bases for J; bases not matched to a gene: 4. Germline V gene lookup returns CDR1 SGHTA and CDR2 FQGNSA. The CDR3 reads CASSLTGVGSPLHF. As DNA, the CDR3 is TGTGCCAGCAGCTTAACAGGGGTCGGTTCACCCCTCCACTTT.

This chain joins TRBV10-3 and TRBJ2-3, with TRBD2 matching 12 bases. The CDR3 length is 15 residues. Germline-derived CDR1 and CDR2 are ENHRY and SYGVKD. V lost 10 bases and J lost 5; bases outside the gene matches: 10. The CDR3 bases are TGTGCCACCTCCCGAGGGGGACTAGCGGGAGATACGCAGTATTTT. This sequence encodes CATSRGGLAGDTQYF.

The V and J genes are TRBV11-3 and TRBJ2-3, with D hard to call. V lost 1 base and J lost 5, with 10 bases in between. CDR1 and CDR2 from the germline V gene are SGHNT and YENEEA. The CDR3 runs to 14 residues. The CDR3 sequence: CASSLARPGDTQYF. DNA for the CDR3: TGTGCCAGCAGCTTAGCCCGCCCTGGAGATACGCAGTATTTT.

A few counts support this clonotype. V usage is TRBV30 and J usage is TRBJ1-2; 8 bases fit TRBD1. V shed 3 bases and J 4 bases; nucleotides not matched to a gene: 10. The CDR3 is made up of 15 amino acids. CDR1 is GTSNPN and CDR2 is SVGIG in the germline V gene (reference sequence). For the CDR3, the DNA is TGTGCCTGGAGGGCGCAGGACAGGGTAATCTATGGCTACACCTTC. Translation gives CAWRAQDRVIYGYTF.

The chain couples TRBV7-6 to TRBJ2-5; 7 bases map to TRBD1. V lost 5 bases, J lost 2 bases, and 17 bases stayed unmatched. The CDR3 spans 18 residues. Germline lookup yields CDR1 SGHVS and CDR2 FNYEAQ. Here the CDR3 reads CASSPDPSDRIWQETQYF. The CDR3 DNA reads as TGTGCCAGCAGCCCCGATCCATCGGACAGGATTTGGCAAGAGACCCAGTACTTC.

The gene calls are TRBV29-1 and TRBJ1-5; D gene uncertain. Trimming removed 6 bases at V and 3 bases at J, with 6 bases between. This CDR3 spans 11 amino acids. Germline-derived CDR1 and CDR2 are SQVTM and ANQGSEA. The DNA of the CDR3 is TGCAGCGTAGGAGACAATCAGCCCCAGCATTTT. Encoded protein: CSVGDNQPQHF.

In this sample, this clonotype turned up a few times. The gene calls are TRBV6-5 and TRBJ2-7; either TRBD1 or TRBD2 may fit D (5 bases each). CDR1 and CDR2 from the germline V gene are MNHEY and SVGAGI. Trimming removed 4 bases from V and 7 bases from J, with 20 bases in between. The CDR3 consists of 15 residues. DNA for the CDR3: TGTGCCAGCAGTTCTACCGGGACGTCTCTTAGGGAGCAGTACTTC. Protein: CASSSTGTSLREQYF.

The CDR3: CASSLSGWLVNIQYF. The CDR3 DNA reads as TGTGCCAGCAGCCTATCAGGGTGGCTGGTAAACATTCAGTACTTC. The V and J genes are TRBV11-2 and TRBJ2-4, with D maybe TRBD1 (5 bases). CDR1 and CDR2 (germline): SGHAT, FQNNGV. There are 15 residues in the CDR3. V shed 5 bases and J shed 6 bases, with 17 bases lying between them. Looking up the rest from reference TRBV11-2 and TRBJ2-4 gives the full variable domain: EAGVAQSPRYKIIEKRQSVAFWCNPISGHATLYWYQQILGQGPKLLIQFQNNGVVDDSQLPKDRFSAERLKGVDSTLKIQPAKLEDSAVYLCASSLSGWLVNIQYFGAGTRLSVL.

Only a few counts were recorded for this clonotype. This chain's CDR3 is CASSLAAARPTDTQYF. The CDR3 DNA is TGTGCCAGCAGCTTAGCGGCAGCAAGACCCACAGATACGCAGTATTTT. This rearrangement joins TRBV5-5 to TRBJ2-3; D may be TRBD2 (5 bases). This CDR3 has 16 amino acids. Trimming shortened V by 2 bases and J by 2 bases, and 15 bases separated the two germline ends. CDR1 is SGHKS and CDR2 is YYEKEE in the germline V gene (reference sequence).

V usage is TRBV5-1 and J usage is TRBJ2-5; TRBD2 might be the D (6 bases). This CDR3 has 16 residues. Per the germline V gene, CDR1 is SGHRS and CDR2 is YFSETQ. Between the trimmed V and J ends, which lost 4 bases and 5 bases, there was a span of 21 bases. The DNA of the CDR3 is TGCGCCAGCAGCCCCATGGCTGGAGGGCCCACGGAGACCCAGTACTTC. Protein sequence: CASSPMAGGPTETQYF.

This clonotype has a handful of counts. The gene calls are TRBV4-1 and TRBJ2-7, with 7 nucleotides matching TRBD1. Germline V gives CDR1 MGHRA, CDR2 YSYEKL. The junction had 8 bases not matched to a gene; V was cut back by 1 base and J by 2 bases. The CDR3 runs 16 residues. The CDR3, as DNA: TGCGCCAGCAGCCAAGTCGAGGACAGGCGAACCTACGAGCAGTACTTC. The encoded protein is CASSQVEDRRTYEQYF.